This entry lists 5 T cell receptor beta chains sequenced from one sample in a study of Ad26.COV2.S vaccination and SARS-CoV-2 variants. Treatment defined: roughly 20 received Ad26.COV2.S at low or high dose, single or two shots; about 5 received placebo; per-sample allocation not given. Samples analyzed were those drawn on day 63 after the first vaccine or placebo injection. The method was immunoSEQ multiplex PCR; TCRdb's version includes in-frame clones alone and lacks a portion of them. The sample lists a few hundred thousand clones, around 91% occurring once. The specimen comprised peripheral blood, sampled in a trial of Ad26.COV2.S vaccine versus placebo. Every receptor here comes from a person aged 18 to 59 who received the Ad26.COV2.S COVID-19 vaccine or a placebo.

This clone appeared a few times. J is TRBJ1-1 and V is TRBV7-8; 7 positions agree with TRBD1. This CDR3 has 15 amino acids. CDR1 is SGHVS and CDR2 is FQNEAQ in the germline V gene. V was pared by 5 bases and J by 4 bases, with 10 bases of the junction left unmatched. Here the CDR3 DNA reads TGTGCCAGCAGCCCTCAGCCCAGGGGGAGCACTGAAGCTTTCTTT. Its translation is CASSPQPRGSTEAFF.

The chain joins TRBV9 to TRBJ2-1, with D perhaps matching TRBD1 (6 bases). Looked up from germline, CDR1 is SGDLS and CDR2 is YYNGEE. The CDR3 runs to 14 residues. Trimming removed 2 bases at V and 7 bases at J, with 13 bases between. CDR3 loop: CASSVASGHNEQFF. CDR3 coding DNA: TGTGCCAGCAGCGTCGCCTCGGGACATAATGAGCAGTTCTTC.

The CDR3 DNA reads as TGTGCCACCAGCAGAGGCGGGCAGGACGTTTATGGCTACACCTTC. It specifies CATSRGGQDVYGYTF. The chain couples TRBV15 to TRBJ1-2; unclear D gene. V lost 1 base and J lost 5, with 14 bases in between. Germline assignment: CDR1 LNHNV and CDR2 YYDKDF (reference sequence). The CDR3 totals 15 residues.

Turning to this clone: At one end, the junction sequence differs from germline, possibly due to a read error. The chain's CDR3 is CASTTGSSGSLDF. DNA for the CDR3: TGTGCCAGCACCACGGGTAGTAGCGGGAGTCTAGACTTC. This sequence joins TRBV6-5 and TRBJ2-5; TRBD2 matches 9 bases. Germline V lookup: CDR1 MNHEY, CDR2 SVGAGI. The CDR3 spans 13 residues.

The table lists this clone with a few counts. This rearrangement joins TRBV24-1 to TRBJ2-1; D gene unclear. Germline CDR1 is KGHDR and CDR2 is SFDVKD. The CDR3 is 12 amino acids. V was trimmed by 8 bases and J by 7 bases, leaving 11 bases between them. The CDR3 reads CATTGRTNEQFF. The CDR3 nucleotides are TGTGCCACCACAGGTAGAACTAATGAGCAGTTCTTC.